This TCR beta chain comes out of a study of shared clonotypes between healthy human individuals. Across the study: Donors had three CD4 naive, three CD4 memory, two CD8 naive and one CD8 memory plate apiece.

V lost 2 bases and J lost 6; bases outside the gene matches: 8. Germline loops: CDR1 MNHNS, CDR2 SASEGT. The CDR3 has 15 residues. Study findings and constraints: The study's rarefaction showed incomplete sorted-subset sequencing despite large depth.

Data came from immunoSEQ multiplex PCR; TCRdb stores just in-frame clones and leaves some out. The table lists a few million clones, 85% to 95% of them singletons. About this clone itself: What it recognizes is unknown.

The specimen was naive CD4+ T cells from PBMCs. Regarding subset: CD45RA+ positively selected. The J gene is TRBJ1-2, the V gene TRBV6-1, with 8 bases that match TRBD1. The TCR originated in a man between 18 and 35 years old in good health. Some clones in this sample may be carry-over from other donors' samples. The CDR3 protein is CASSEMQGASDGYTF. Here the CDR3 DNA reads TGTGCCAGCAGTGAAATGCAGGGGGCGTCGGATGGCTACACCTTC.